Sequencing of this T cell receptor beta chain was carried out in a study of blood T cell repertoires in COVID-19. The wider study: Italy, Spain and the United States were the sources of the convalescent and acute COVID-19 samples. Sources were T cells, B-cell-depleted T cells, or PBMCs; the material itself was cDNA or gDNA.

Original processing methods: Nucleated cell number was recorded as an estimate derived from reference gene primer amplification. TCRdb keeps only in-frame clones here, not all; method: immunoSEQ multiplex PCR. Clone size and the V and J calls come from that table; the DNA yielded D and trimming. The sample yields under 250,000 clones, around four fifths seen once. Trimming pared 6 bases from V and 0 bases from J, leaving 22 bases between. The CDR3 has 18 residues. Germline V gene data show CDR1 as SEHNR and CDR2 as FQNEAQ (reference sequence). J is TRBJ2-3 and V is TRBV7-9, with unresolved D. What was sequenced was peripheral blood. The source is a woman between 55 and 75 years old with active or convalescent COVID-19. CDR3 amino acids: CASSLPRRGEESTDTQYF. The CDR3 DNA follows: TGTGCCAGCAGTCTACCGAGGCGCGGTGAAGAGAGCACAGATACGCAGTATTTT.